Below are 8 T cell receptor beta chains sequenced from a single sample in a study of shared clonotypes between healthy human individuals. The protocol was immunoSEQ multiplex PCR, while the TCRdb copy is restricted to in-frame clones and leaves out a portion. The sample shows 2 million to 2.5 million clones, about 90% of them seen only once. The sequenced sample was naive CD4+ T cells from PBMCs. Stated subset: CD45RA+ positively selected. Receptors were obtained from a man between 18 and 35 years old in good health. Some clones in this sample may be carry-over from other donors' samples.

The V gene is TRBV28, the J gene TRBJ2-7; D not certain. Germline assignment: CDR1 MDHEN and CDR2 SYDVKM. This CDR3 region has 15 residues. V was shortened by 5 bases and J by 2 bases, with 16 bases between the two germline ends. CDR3 in DNA: TGTGCCAGCAGTACGCCCGCGGCTGGTACCTACGAGCAGTACTTC. Protein sequence: CASSTPAAGTYEQYF.

CDR3 region: CASRVVGRTYEQYF. CDR3 sequence (DNA): TGTGCCAGCAGGGTCGTTGGACGCACCTACGAGCAGTACTTC. The V and J genes are TRBV6-5 and TRBJ2-7, with no clear D. The germline V gene encodes CDR1 MNHEY and CDR2 SVGAGI. The CDR3 has 14 amino acids. Trimming took off 6 bases at V and 2 bases at J, with 14 bases between the two ends.

This chain connects TRBV7-2 to TRBJ1-2, with D uncertain. This CDR3 contains 16 residues. V gave up 4 bases and J gave up 6 bases, with 21 bases separating them. Germline V gives CDR1 SGHTA, CDR2 FQGNSA. CDR3 sequence reads: CASSYPGSRGLNGYTF. CDR3 coding DNA: TGTGCCAGCAGCTACCCTGGGTCGCGCGGTCTCAATGGCTACACCTTC.

This clone was picked up one time. V is TRBV18 and J is TRBJ1-2, with D unresolved. The CDR3 length is 15 residues. Germline CDR1 and CDR2: KGHSH and LQKENI. V was pared by 3 bases and J by 3 bases, with 14 bases between. CDR3 DNA sequence: TGTGCCAGCTCACCTCCCGGTTGGGGTGACTATGGCTACACCTTC. Its protein product is CASSPPGWGDYGYTF. Full variable domain (rest looked up from reference TRBV18 and TRBJ1-2): NAGVMQNPRHLVRRRGQEARLRCSPMKGHSHVYWYRQLPEEGLKFMVYLQKENIIDESGMPKERFSAEFPKEGPSILRIQQVVRGDSAAYFCASSPPGWGDYGYTFGSGTRLTVV.

This chain connects TRBV19 to TRBJ1-5, with 9 bases that match TRBD1. J was trimmed by 0 bases and V by 3 bases; bases with no gene match: 3. The CDR3 is 16 amino acids. Germline loops: CDR1 LNHDA, CDR2 SQIVND (reference sequence). As DNA, the CDR3 is TGTGCCAGTAGTATTGGACAGGGGTATAGCAATCAGCCCCAGCATTTT. Protein product: CASSIGQGYSNQPQHF.

The rearrangement joins TRBV7-2 to TRBJ2-7; a possible D gene is TRBD2 (6 bases). Looked up from germline, CDR1 is SGHTA and CDR2 is FQGNSA. This CDR3 comprises 13 residues. Trimming took off 5 bases at V and 6 bases at J, with 14 bases between the two ends. The CDR3 is CASSPGGPREQYF. CDR3 DNA: TGTGCCAGCAGCCCAGGAGGGCCGCGCGAGCAGTACTTC.

About this clone itself: The sample contains more than one DNA sequence encoding this CDR3. The rearrangement links TRBV18 to TRBJ1-2; 10 bases align to TRBD1. Germline CDR1 reads KGHSH; CDR2 reads LQKENI. Trimming took 5 bases from V and 3 from J; bases not matched to a gene: 3. The CDR3 extends over 14 amino acids. CDR3 protein: CASSTGTGDYGYTF. In nucleotides, the CDR3 is TGTGCCAGCTCAACAGGGACAGGGGACTATGGCTACACCTTC.

J is TRBJ2-1 and V is TRBV27; 9 bases agree with TRBD1. Germline V gene data show CDR1 as MNHEY and CDR2 as SMNVEV (reference sequence). Unmatched junction bases numbered 5, after V lost 5 bases and J lost 9 bases. The CDR3 runs to 13 residues. For the CDR3, the DNA is TGTGCCAGCAGTCTCCCACAGGGGGCTGAGCAGTTCTTC. Protein product: CASSLPQGAEQFF.